These 4 T cell receptor beta chains originate from one sample sequenced in a study of T cell repertoires in cytomegalovirus infection. Their antigen targets remain unknown. TCRdb re-called the reads through MiXCR, storing one row per CDR3 protein. The table lists about a million distinct CDR3 sequences, 31% of them singletons, with 13% in the top ten. Sequencing was performed on cultured CD8+ T cells from PBMCs, taken from culture after CMV antigen stimulation. These receptors were taken from a human donor in good health (CMV status not recorded). Some clones in this sample may be carry-over from other donors' samples.

This clonotype was seen repeatedly, ten times or more. The chain carries TRBV7-2 and TRBJ2-7; unclear D gene. CDR1 is SGHTA and CDR2 is FQGNSA in the germline V gene. The CDR3 length is 14 residues. Trimming took 3 bases from V and 1 from J, leaving 10 bases between them. The CDR3 coding sequence is TGTGCCAGCAGCTTTTTCTCTTCATCCTACGAGCAGTACGTC. Its translation is CASSFFSSSYEQYV.

V is TRBV12-3 or TRBV12-4 and J is TRBJ2-5; D gene uncertain. This CDR3 contains 13 residues. Trimming removed 3 bases at V and 5 bases at J, with 10 bases between. CDR3 in amino acids: CASSLAVWETQYF. The CDR3 DNA reads TGTGCCAGCAGTTTGGCTGTCTGGGAGACCCAGTACTTC.

The V and J genes are TRBV15 and TRBJ2-1; D call uncertain. The V end lost 3 bases, the J end lost 6 bases, and 3 bases lay between the germline ends. The CDR3 has 11 amino acids. CDR1 is LNHNV and CDR2 is YYDKDF in the germline V gene (reference sequence). Here the CDR3 reads CATSSANEQFF. The DNA of the CDR3 is TGTGCCACCAGCAGCGCCAATGAGCAGTTCTTC.

There are a few counts of this clonotype. The genes are TRBV10-3 and TRBJ2-3; D not resolved. The CDR3 contains 12 residues. With 3 bases removed from V and 4 bases from J, the gap between germline ends came to 5 bases. The germline CDR1 and CDR2 sequences are ENHRY and SYGVKD. The CDR3, as DNA: TGTGCCATCAGTGAAAGGCCAGATACGCAGTATTTT. It codes for CAISERPDTQYF.